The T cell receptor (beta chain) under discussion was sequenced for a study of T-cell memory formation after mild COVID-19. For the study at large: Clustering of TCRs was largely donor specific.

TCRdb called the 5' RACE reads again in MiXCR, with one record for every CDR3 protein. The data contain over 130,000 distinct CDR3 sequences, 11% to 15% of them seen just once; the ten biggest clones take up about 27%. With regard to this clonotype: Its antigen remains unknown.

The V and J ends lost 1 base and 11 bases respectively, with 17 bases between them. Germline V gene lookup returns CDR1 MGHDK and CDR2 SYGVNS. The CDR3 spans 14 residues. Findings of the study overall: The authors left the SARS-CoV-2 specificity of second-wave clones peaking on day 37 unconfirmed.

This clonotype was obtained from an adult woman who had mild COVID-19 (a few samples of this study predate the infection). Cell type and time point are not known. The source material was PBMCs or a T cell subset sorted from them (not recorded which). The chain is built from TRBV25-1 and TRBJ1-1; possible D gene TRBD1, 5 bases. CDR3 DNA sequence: TGTGCCAGCAGTGAATTCTTGGACATGTCGAATGCTTTCTTT. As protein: CASSEFLDMSNAFF.